These 31 T cell receptor beta chains share one sample of origin, sequenced in a study of healthy donors' naive CD4 and CD8 T cells. Each TCR library used 400 to 600 ng of total RNA and a linear amplification protocol. TCRdb called the reads again in MiXCR, with one record for every CDR3 protein. Of about 180,000 distinct CDR3 sequences in the sample, about 76% were seen once. Material: naive CD4+ and CD8+ T cells sorted from blood, pooled from several donors. These receptors were collected from a pool of human donors in good health; the sample pools cells from several healthy donors.

This rearrangement joins TRBV5-6 to TRBJ2-3, with D uncertain. The CDR3 length is 16 residues. V lost 3 bases to trimming and J lost 1 base, with 15 bases between them. Germline CDR1 SGHDT, CDR2 YYEEEE. CDR3 sequence: CASSSRVDWGTDTQYF. The CDR3, as DNA: TGTGCCAGCAGCTCCCGGGTGGATTGGGGCACAGATACGCAGTATTTT. The full variable domain, with the rest looked up from reference TRBV5-6 and TRBJ2-3, is DAGVTQSPTHLIKTRGQQVTLRCSPKSGHDTVSWYQQALGQGPQFIFQYYEEEERQRGNFPDRFSGHQFPNYSSELNVNALLLGDSALYLCASSSRVDWGTDTQYFGPGTRLTVL.

The rearrangement joins TRBV28 to TRBJ1-2, with no clear D. This CDR3 has 12 amino acids. The germline V and J ends were trimmed by 6 bases and 8 bases, with 13 bases remaining between them. Germline loops: CDR1 MDHEN, CDR2 SYDVKM. The CDR3 sequence: CASSSLGLGYTF. The CDR3 nucleotides are TGTGCCAGCAGCTCCTTAGGGCTCGGCTACACCTTC.

This chain connects TRBV29-1 to TRBJ2-2, with D perhaps TRBD2 (6 bases). Looked up from germline, CDR1 is SQVTM and CDR2 is ANQGSEA. The CDR3 covers 14 residues. V dropped 8 bases and J dropped 7 bases, with 20 bases sitting between them. CDR3 DNA sequence: TGCAGCACGTCCGAGGGGACTCTACACGGGGAGCTGTTTTTT. Translated, it gives CSTSEGTLHGELFF.

V and J are TRBV6-1 and TRBJ1-1; tentatively, D is TRBD1 (6 bases). Germline CDR1 is MNHNS and CDR2 is SASEGT. The CDR3 is 12 residues long. V was cut by 6 bases and J by 4 bases, with 9 bases left in between. The CDR3 DNA is TGTGCCAGCAGCACACAGGGCACTGAAGCTTTCTTT. Amino acid sequence: CASSTQGTEAFF.

The gene calls are TRBV12-3 or TRBV12-4 and TRBJ1-2; D remains unclear. Trimming took 5 bases from V and 5 from J, leaving 15 bases between them. The CDR3 sequence is 14 residues long. CDR3 amino acids: CASSEGGQLYGYTF. The CDR3 region has the DNA TGTGCCAGCAGTGAAGGAGGCCAGCTTTATGGCTACACCTTC.

The J gene is TRBJ1-1, the V gene TRBV19; 9 nucleotides align to TRBD1. Trimming removed 6 bases from V and 4 bases from J; junction bases left unmatched: 12. The germline gives CDR1 LNHDA, CDR2 SQIVND (reference sequence). The CDR3 runs 16 residues. The DNA of the CDR3 is TGTGCCAGTAGATCTCCGGGACAGGGAAGTTCCACTGAAGCTTTCTTT. It is translated as CASRSPGQGSSTEAFF.

This clonotype was found a few times. This chain links TRBV12-3 or TRBV12-4 with TRBJ2-1, with 13 bases identical to TRBD2. This CDR3 contains 14 residues. V was pared by 5 bases and J by 9 bases, with 4 bases of the junction left unmatched. The CDR3 nucleotides are TGTGCCAGCAGTCCGGGACTAGCGGGACCTGAGCAGTTCTTC. Its protein is CASSPGLAGPEQFF.

The chain is built from TRBV6-5 and TRBJ1-3; TRBD1 matches 9 bases. Germline-derived CDR1 and CDR2 are MNHEY and SVGAGI. V gave up 3 bases and J gave up 2 bases; unmatched junction bases: 5. The CDR3 totals 16 residues. For the CDR3, the DNA is TGTGCCAGCAGTTATGGGACAGGGCGTCCTGGAAACACCATATATTTT. It yields the protein CASSYGTGRPGNTIYF.

This clonotype was observed a handful of times. The chain employs TRBV29-1 and TRBJ2-7, with 7 bases fitting TRBD2. Germline lookup yields CDR1 SQVTM and CDR2 ANQGSEA. The CDR3 contains 13 residues. J was trimmed by 3 bases and V by 4 bases; bases with no gene match: 6. The CDR3 reads CSVALAEDYEQYF. In DNA form, the CDR3 reads TGCAGCGTTGCCCTAGCGGAGGACTACGAGCAGTACTTC.

This clonotype was seen a single time. The V gene is TRBV19, the J gene TRBJ1-1; 7 nucleotides align to TRBD1. The germline gives CDR1 LNHDA, CDR2 SQIVND (reference sequence). V lost 6 bases and J lost 1; bases outside the gene matches: 5. CDR3 length equals 14 residues. This chain's CDR3 is CASRRQGANTEAFF. CDR3 in DNA: TGTGCCAGTAGACGACAGGGTGCGAACACTGAAGCTTTCTTT. The whole variable domain, filled in from reference TRBV19 and TRBJ1-1, reads DGGITQSPKYLFRKEGQNVTLSCEQNLNHDAMYWYRQDPGQGLRLIYYSQIVNDFQKGDIAEGYSVSREKKESFPLTVTSAQKNPTAFYLCASRRQGANTEAFFGQGTRLTVV.

The V gene is TRBV6-2 or TRBV6-3, the J gene TRBJ2-1; D is perhaps TRBD2 (5 bases). This CDR3 is built from 17 residues. CDR1 MNHEY and CDR2 SVGEGT come from the germline V gene. The V and J ends lost 2 bases and 2 bases respectively, with 16 bases between them. This CDR3 reads CASSYPPVRTPYNEQFF. In DNA form, the CDR3 reads TGTGCCAGCAGTTACCCCCCGGTCAGGACTCCCTACAATGAGCAGTTCTTC.

The chain uses TRBV10-3 and TRBJ2-3; D assignment may be TRBD1 or TRBD2 (5 bases each). Trimming took 6 bases from V and 3 from J, leaving 22 bases between them. The CDR3 loop spans 17 amino acids. Germline CDR1 reads ENHRY; CDR2 reads SYGVKD. The CDR3 region has the DNA TGTGCCATCAGAAGTGGGGACCTCCGGTTTGGGACAGATACGCAGTATTTT. Its protein product is CAIRSGDLRFGTDTQYF.

This rearrangement joins TRBV29-1 to TRBJ2-5; D is perhaps TRBD2 (5 bases). The CDR3 extends over 14 amino acids. Trimming removed 6 bases at V and 1 base at J, with 15 bases between. From germline, CDR1 is SQVTM and CDR2 ANQGSEA. DNA of the CDR3: TGCAGCGTAGATGGGCGGACTTCCCAAGAGACCCAGTACTTC. Protein product: CSVDGRTSQETQYF.

The CDR3, as DNA: TGTGCCAGCGCGGAGCCGCGGGGAAACACCATATATTTT. Amino acid sequence: CASAEPRGNTIYF. The chain recombines TRBV25-1 with TRBJ1-3, with no clear D. The V end lost 8 bases, the J end lost 4 bases, and 12 bases lay between the germline ends. Germline V gene sequence: CDR1 MGHDK, CDR2 SYGVNS. The CDR3 runs to 13 residues.

J is TRBJ2-1 and V is TRBV6-2 or TRBV6-3; perhaps TRBD2 as D (6 bases). CDR3 length equals 15 residues. Per the germline V gene, CDR1 is MNHEY and CDR2 is SVGEGT. The V gene lost 6 bases and the J gene lost 8 bases, with 20 bases spanning the gap. The CDR3 here is CASRTERAPRHEQFF. DNA of the CDR3: TGTGCCAGCAGGACGGAGCGGGCCCCCCGTCATGAGCAGTTCTTC.

In this sample, this clonotype turned up once. The chain combines TRBV6-5 with TRBJ2-1; D is unclear. Trimming cost V 2 bases and J 7 bases, with 6 bases left between them. Per germline, CDR1 MNHEY and CDR2 SVGAGI. This CDR3 has 12 residues. CDR3 loop: CASSYRPNEQFF. In DNA form, the CDR3 reads TGTGCCAGCAGTTACAGGCCGAATGAGCAGTTCTTC.

The table lists this clonotype with a few counts. The rearrangement joins TRBV27 to TRBJ2-5; tentatively, D is TRBD1 or TRBD2 (5 bases each). The germline V gene has CDR1 MNHEY and CDR2 SMNVEV (reference sequence). CDR3 length equals 14 residues. Trimming pared 2 bases from V and 4 bases from J, leaving 11 bases between. The DNA of the CDR3 is TGTGCCAGCAGTTTACACGGGACGGGAGAGACCCAGTACTTC. Protein sequence: CASSLHGTGETQYF.

The chain's CDR3 is CSANGPGSGNTIYF. DNA for the CDR3: TGCAGTGCTAATGGGCCAGGCTCTGGAAACACCATATATTTT. This chain connects TRBV20-1 to TRBJ1-3, with D unclear. The CDR3 is 14 amino acids. Per the germline V gene, CDR1 is DFQATT and CDR2 is SNEGSKA (reference sequence). The V gene lost 4 bases and the J gene lost 0 bases, with 10 bases spanning the gap.

The V call is TRBV4-3, the J call TRBJ2-7; 7 bases agree with TRBD2. The CDR3 length is 15 residues. The germline CDR1 and CDR2 sequences are LGHNA and YSLEER. Trimming cost V 0 bases and J 4 bases; bases outside gene matches: 6. CDR3 in DNA: TGCGCCAGCAGCCAAGATCGGGCGGGAGCGTACGAGCAGTACTTC. The encoded protein is CASSQDRAGAYEQYF.

CDR3 sequence: CASSLNPRNTQYF. In DNA form, the CDR3 reads TGTGCCAGCAGCTTAAACCCTCGGAATACGCAGTATTTT. The rearrangement joins TRBV7-2 to TRBJ2-3; D is uncertain. CDR3 length: 13 residues. Trimming removed 2 bases at V and 7 bases at J, with 10 bases between. Germline V gene data show CDR1 as SGHTA and CDR2 as FQGNSA. The full variable domain, with the rest looked up from reference TRBV7-2 and TRBJ2-3, is GAGVSQSPSNKVTEKGKDVELRCDPISGHTALYWYRQSLGQGLEFLIYFQGNSAPDKSGLPSDRFSAERTGGSVSTLTIQRTQQEDSAVYLCASSLNPRNTQYFGPGTRLTVL.

The chain is built from TRBV30 and TRBJ1-1; possibly TRBD1 for D (6 bases). Trimming cost V 0 bases and J 4 bases, with 15 bases left between them. The germline CDR1 and CDR2 sequences are GTSNPN and SVGIG (reference sequence). This CDR3 region has 15 residues. The CDR3 nucleotides are TGTGCCTGGAGTGTAGGCGGGGGGCGCGGCACTGAAGCTTTCTTT. This gives the protein CAWSVGGGRGTEAFF.

This chain connects TRBV18 to TRBJ2-3, with D possibly being TRBD2 (6 bases). Trimming shortened V by 3 bases and J by 0 bases, and 10 bases separated the two germline ends. CDR1 is KGHSH and CDR2 is LQKENI in the germline V gene. This CDR3 region has 15 residues. This CDR3 is CASSPRDFSTDTQYF. DNA for the CDR3: TGTGCCAGCTCACCCCGGGACTTCAGCACAGATACGCAGTATTTT.

J is TRBJ2-1 and V is TRBV19, with D perhaps given as TRBD1 or TRBD2 (6 bases each). CDR3 length equals 18 residues. Germline V gives CDR1 LNHDA, CDR2 SQIVND (reference sequence). V lost 2 bases and J 0 bases, leaving 17 bases between the germline ends. Written as DNA, the CDR3 is TGTGCCAGTAGTATAAAGGGGGTCTACGGGAGCTCCTACAATGAGCAGTTCTTC. Encoded protein: CASSIKGVYGSSYNEQFF.

The chain carries TRBV27 and TRBJ2-7; D gene ambiguous. Trimming pared 6 bases from V and 2 bases from J, leaving 17 bases between. The CDR3 extends over 15 amino acids. CDR1 is MNHEY and CDR2 is SMNVEV in the germline V gene (reference sequence). CDR3 loop: CASSHGNYETYEQYF. The CDR3 DNA sequence: TGTGCCAGCAGCCATGGGAACTACGAAACCTACGAGCAGTACTTC.

The rearrangement links TRBV6-5 to TRBJ1-1, with unresolved D. The CDR3 runs 14 residues. V was pared by 2 bases and J by 0 bases, with 7 bases between. From germline, CDR1 is MNHEY and CDR2 SVGAGI. DNA of the CDR3: TGTGCCAGCAGTTACGGCCAGATGAACACTGAAGCTTTCTTT. This gives the protein CASSYGQMNTEAFF.

The chain couples TRBV13 to TRBJ2-3; D may be TRBD2 (6 bases). Per the germline V gene, CDR1 is PRHDT and CDR2 is FYEKMQ (reference sequence). This CDR3 is 14 amino acids long. V lost 3 bases and J lost 1, with 8 bases in between. The CDR3 bases are TGTGCCAGCAGCTTCGGGGAGGGCACAGATACGCAGTATTTT. Translation gives CASSFGEGTDTQYF.

The chain is built from TRBV4-3 and TRBJ2-7; no firm D call. CDR1 and CDR2 (germline): LGHNA, YSLEER. With 0 bases removed from V and 4 bases from J, the gap between germline ends came to 7 bases. The CDR3 is 13 residues long. DNA for the CDR3: TGCGCCAGCAGCCAAGAGCGGTTTTACGAGCAGTACTTC. Amino acid sequence: CASSQERFYEQYF.

The rearrangement joins TRBV19 to TRBJ1-5, with a possible D match to TRBD1 (6 bases). The CDR3 spans 16 residues. CDR1 is LNHDA, CDR2 SQIVND, per germline (reference sequence). With 5 bases removed from V and 6 bases from J, the gap between germline ends came to 20 bases. CDR3: CASSPRSNRAGQPQHF. The CDR3 coding sequence is TGTGCCAGTAGTCCCCGTAGCAACAGGGCAGGTCAGCCCCAGCATTTT.

The V call is TRBV29-1, the J call TRBJ2-2; D call uncertain. CDR1 and CDR2 (germline): SQVTM, ANQGSEA. The length of the CDR3 is 13 residues. V lost 4 bases to trimming and J lost 4 bases, with 10 bases between them. The CDR3 DNA reads as TGCAGCGTTGTAACTGCTACCACCGGGGAGCTGTTTTTT. Translation gives CSVVTATTGELFF.

V is TRBV27 and J is TRBJ1-1; D uncertain. CDR1 MNHEY and CDR2 SMNVEV come from the germline V gene (reference sequence). The CDR3 sequence is 15 residues long. V shed 5 bases and J shed 0 bases, with 13 bases lying between them. The CDR3 spells CASSPGSRVNTEAFF. The CDR3 DNA sequence: TGTGCCAGCAGTCCGGGGAGTCGCGTGAACACTGAAGCTTTCTTT.

This clonotype was seen a handful of times. The chain recombines TRBV29-1 with TRBJ1-1; perhaps TRBD1 as D (5 bases). This CDR3 is 11 amino acids long. Germline V gene sequence: CDR1 SQVTM, CDR2 ANQGSEA. Trimming pared 4 bases from V and 7 bases from J, leaving 10 bases between. The DNA of the CDR3 is TGCAGCGTTGGGGGCCAGGGTGAAGCTTTCTTT. Its protein product is CSVGGQGEAFF. Supplemented by reference TRBV29-1 and TRBJ1-1, the full variable domain reads SAVISQKPSRDICQRGTSLTIQCQVDSQVTMMFWYRQQPGQSLTLIATANQGSEATYESGFVIDKFPISRPNLTFSTLTVSNMSPEDSSIYLCSVGGQGEAFFGQGTRLTVV.